This T cell receptor beta chain was documented in a study of blood T cell repertoires in COVID-19. Overall study context: The cDNA or gDNA used as material had been derived from T cells, B-cell-depleted T cells, or PBMCs.

CDR3 length: 15 amino acids. J lost 6 bases, V lost 8 bases, and 11 bases had no gene match. CDR1 and CDR2 from the germline V gene are MNHEY and SVGEGT. Measured with immunoSEQ multiplex PCR; TCRdb has only the in-frame clones, and not every one. The data show approximately 350,000 clones, roughly 90% seen once. Followed over time, Seattle patients had been enrolled while infection was active. This clone has only a few counts. Sequencing was performed on peripheral blood. The chain combines TRBV6-2 or TRBV6-3 with TRBJ2-1; 9 nucleotides align to TRBD2. The clonotype was recovered from a woman aged 30 to 39 with COVID-19, enrolled during active disease. In DNA form, the CDR3 reads TGTGCCAGCGGCCGGACTAGCGCTGAGGGCAATGAGCAGTTCTTC. This gives the protein CASGRTSAEGNEQFF.